The T cell receptor beta chain under discussion was sequenced for a study of T cells in Graves' hyperthyroidism and ophthalmopathy. Looking at the study overall: Sampling of peripheral blood happened at initial diagnosis, prior to any treatment.

Amplified TCR beta CDR3 regions derived from RNA transcripts. TCR CDR3 regions were first amplified by RT-PCR with HTBI primers. A single record per CDR3 protein comes from TCRdb applying MiXCR to the multiplex PCR reads. The sample carries hundreds of thousands of distinct CDR3 sequences, about 15% recorded once. The hyperthyroidism was newly diagnosed and had lasted under 2 months; the patients were aged 18 to 65. Lactation, pregnancy, other autoimmune disease or uncontrolled infection led to exclusion of patients. In this sample, this clonotype turned up many times. The receptor was isolated from a woman in her thirties with Graves' hyperthyroidism. Specimen: blood.

CDR3 in amino acids: CASSLRLGQPQHF. The CDR3 DNA sequence: TGTGCCAGCAGTTTACGTTTAGGTCAGCCCCAGCATTTT. The chain carries TRBV12-3 or TRBV12-4 and TRBJ1-5; no firm D call. V was clipped by 2 bases and J by 6 bases, with 8 bases between them. The CDR3 is made up of 13 amino acids.